Following are 31 T cell receptor beta chains from one sample sequenced in a study of T cell responses to AZD1222 COVID-19 vaccine. Sequencing used immunoSEQ multiplex PCR; TCRdb keeps in-frame clones, though not all of them. The sample includes about 110,000 clones, about 85% seen only once; the top ten take roughly 1.5%. The specimen comprised peripheral blood, sampled on day 0 of AZD1222 vaccination. Source of these receptors: an adult in good health.

V is TRBV2 and J is TRBJ1-2, with 8 bases matching TRBD1. Trimming removed 4 bases from V and 7 bases from J; junction bases left unmatched: 5. Germline CDR1 SNHLY, CDR2 FYNNEI. The CDR3 covers 13 residues. The CDR3 protein is CASSVRTGTGYTF. The CDR3 coding sequence is TGTGCCAGCAGTGTTAGGACAGGGACTGGCTACACCTTC. The whole variable domain, remainder taken from reference TRBV2 and TRBJ1-2, is EPEVTQTPSHQVTQMGQEVILRCVPISNHLYFYWYRQILGQKVEFLVSFYNNEISEKSEIFDDQFSVERPDGSNFTLKIRSTKLEDSAMYFCASSVRTGTGYTFGSGTRLTVV.

This clone was observed a single time. This specimen includes other DNA sequences encoding the same CDR3. The CDR3 protein is CASSKTGVNTEAFF. In nucleotides, the CDR3 is TGTGCCAGCAGCAAGACAGGGGTGAACACTGAAGCTTTCTTT. V gene TRBV6-5 combines with J gene TRBJ1-1; 8 bases fit TRBD1. CDR1 is MNHEY, CDR2 SVGAGI, per germline. The length of the CDR3 is 14 residues. The V segment lost 6 bases and the J segment 0 bases; nucleotides outside the gene matches: 3.

The rearrangement links TRBV29-1 to TRBJ2-5; 12 bases line up with TRBD2. This CDR3 is built from 18 residues. V was pared by 4 bases and J by 4 bases, with 16 bases of the junction left unmatched. Per the germline V gene, CDR1 is SQVTM and CDR2 is ANQGSEA. The CDR3 DNA sequence: TGCAGCGTTGGGGGCTTCCCTCTAGCGGGAGGGGAGCTAGAGACCCAGTACTTC. It codes for CSVGGFPLAGGELETQYF.

This rearrangement joins TRBV18 to TRBJ2-7; D call uncertain. This CDR3 spans 15 amino acids. Germline V CDR1 and CDR2: KGHSH, LQKENI. With 3 bases removed from V and 0 bases from J, the gap between germline ends came to 12 bases. This CDR3 is CASSPPRKSSYEQYF. The CDR3 DNA reads TGTGCCAGCTCACCGCCCAGAAAAAGCTCCTACGAGCAGTACTTC.

The chain links TRBV29-1 to TRBJ2-5; no clear D. This CDR3 comprises 13 residues. Germline assignment: CDR1 SQVTM and CDR2 ANQGSEA. The V and J ends lost 5 bases and 0 bases respectively, with 10 bases between them. The CDR3 nucleotides are TGCAGCGTTCACCCTAGAAACCAAGAGACCCAGTACTTC. Translating it yields CSVHPRNQETQYF.

The V gene is TRBV7-2, the J gene TRBJ2-1, with 8 bases lining up with TRBD2. This CDR3 has 12 residues. Germline V gene lookup returns CDR1 SGHTA and CDR2 FQGNSA. Trimming removed 3 bases from V and 15 bases from J; junction bases left unmatched: 7. CDR3 sequence reads: CASSFKRESGFF. The DNA for the CDR3 is TGTGCCAGCAGCTTTAAGCGGGAGTCGGGGTTCTTC.

The genes are TRBV5-1 and TRBJ2-5, with 9 bases that match TRBD1. V gave up 3 bases and J gave up 2 bases; unmatched junction bases: 2. Per the germline V gene, CDR1 is SGHRS and CDR2 is YFSETQ. The CDR3 extends over 14 amino acids. The CDR3 nucleotides read TGCGCCAGCAGCTCGACAGGGGGGCAAGAGACCCAGTACTTC. It translates to CASSSTGGQETQYF. Full variable domain (missing parts from reference TRBV5-1 and TRBJ2-5): KAGVTQTPRYLIKTRGQQVTLSCSPISGHRSVSWYQQTPGQGLQFLFEYFSETQRNKGNFPGRFSGRQFSNSRSEMNVSTLELGDSALYLCASSSTGGQETQYFGPGTRLLVL.

This chain links TRBV30 with TRBJ2-3; D gene uncertain. From germline, CDR1 is GTSNPN and CDR2 SVGIG (reference sequence). This CDR3 is built from 13 residues. The V and J ends lost 1 base and 6 bases respectively, with 11 bases between them. The CDR3 sequence is CAWSALSQDTQYF. CDR3 DNA sequence: TGTGCCTGGAGTGCTCTCAGCCAGGATACGCAGTATTTT. The whole variable domain, filled in from reference TRBV30 and TRBJ2-3, reads SQTIHQWPATLVQPVGSPLSLECTVEGTSNPNLYWYRQAAGRGLQLLFYSVGIGQISSEVPQNLSASRPQDRQFILSSKKLLLSDSGFYLCAWSALSQDTQYFGPGTRLTVL.

The chain joins TRBV7-9 to TRBJ1-2; 9 nucleotides align to TRBD1. The CDR3 totals 15 residues. Per the germline V gene, CDR1 is SEHNR and CDR2 is FQNEAQ (reference sequence). The V and J ends lost 3 bases and 8 bases, in that order; junction bases with no gene match: 10. The CDR3 nucleotides read TGTGCCAGCAGCTTGCAGACAGGGGGACCATTAGGCTACACCTTC. This codes for CASSLQTGGPLGYTF.

The chain uses TRBV5-1 and TRBJ2-7; 10 positions agree with TRBD1. The J segment lost 0 bases and the V segment lost 7 bases, leaving 4 bases of the junction unmatched. Germline CDR1 and CDR2: SGHRS and YFSETQ. This CDR3 spans 14 amino acids. The CDR3 protein is CASRRQGASYEQYF. The CDR3 DNA sequence: TGCGCCAGCCGGAGACAGGGGGCCTCCTACGAGCAGTACTTC.

In its sample, this clone was seen a few times. The rearrangement joins TRBV28 to TRBJ2-4, with 8 bases aligning to TRBD1. Germline trimming cut 4 bases from V and 0 bases from J; bases unmatched to any gene: 23. CDR3 length equals 22 residues. Germline assignment: CDR1 MDHEN and CDR2 SYDVKM. Here the CDR3 reads CASSSPPLPGQVTSLAKNIQYF. The CDR3 DNA sequence: TGTGCCAGCAGTTCCCCCCCCCTCCCGGGACAGGTGACCTCTTTAGCCAAAAACATTCAGTACTTC.

The chain carries TRBV24-1 and TRBJ1-1; TRBD1 aligns across 9 bases. The CDR3 covers 15 residues. Germline CDR1 is KGHDR and CDR2 is SFDVKD. V was pared by 4 bases and J by 7 bases, with 9 bases of the junction left unmatched. CDR3 residues: CATSDTSGTGNEAFF. The CDR3 DNA reads as TGTGCCACCAGTGACACCTCAGGGACAGGGAATGAAGCTTTCTTT.

This chain links TRBV18 with TRBJ1-2, with 10 bases that match TRBD1. Germline trimming cut 3 bases from V and 4 bases from J; bases unmatched to any gene: 8. In germline, CDR1 is KGHSH, CDR2 LQKENI. The CDR3 is made up of 16 amino acids. CDR3 amino acids: CASSPQNDRGPYGYTF. CDR3 DNA: TGTGCCAGCTCACCCCAAAACGACAGGGGGCCCTATGGCTACACCTTC.

The chain is built from TRBV18 and TRBJ1-1, with 10 bases that match TRBD1. The trim removed 3 bases at V and 5 bases at J, leaving 6 bases unmatched. Germline V gene lookup returns CDR1 KGHSH and CDR2 LQKENI. The CDR3 is 15 residues long. The CDR3 region has the DNA TGTGCCAGCTCACCGAGACAGGGGGCGATAACTGAAGCTTTCTTT. The encoded protein is CASSPRQGAITEAFF.

The chain combines TRBV6-5 with TRBJ2-7; 7 bases agree with TRBD2. V was clipped by 0 bases and J by 6 bases; unmatched bases: 5. Looked up from germline, CDR1 is MNHEY and CDR2 is SVGAGI. The CDR3 extends over 14 amino acids. The CDR3 sequence is CASSYSAGRGEQYF. The DNA for the CDR3 is TGTGCCAGCAGTTACTCGGCAGGGAGGGGCGAGCAGTACTTC.

V usage is TRBV2 and J usage is TRBJ1-2; D is uncertain. Germline V gives CDR1 SNHLY, CDR2 FYNNEI. V lost 6 bases and J 4 bases, leaving 15 bases between the germline ends. The CDR3 runs to 14 residues. The CDR3 here is CASRGAAGGYGYTF. In nucleotides, the CDR3 is TGTGCCAGCAGGGGAGCAGCGGGAGGCTATGGCTACACCTTC.

This clone was seen once. DNA of the CDR3: TGTGCCAGCTCCTTTCAGACAGGCCACACTGAAGCTTTCTTT. Residues: CASSFQTGHTEAFF. The rearrangement joins TRBV18 to TRBJ1-1; D might be TRBD1 (6 bases). In germline, CDR1 is KGHSH, CDR2 LQKENI. Deletions cut 6 bases from V and 3 bases from J, with 14 bases between. This CDR3 has 14 amino acids. Full variable domain (rest looked up from reference TRBV18 and TRBJ1-1): NAGVMQNPRHLVRRRGQEARLRCSPMKGHSHVYWYRQLPEEGLKFMVYLQKENIIDESGMPKERFSAEFPKEGPSILRIQQVVRGDSAAYFCASSFQTGHTEAFFGQGTRLTVV.

The chain employs TRBV2 and TRBJ2-1, with 7 bases matching TRBD2. The germline V gene has CDR1 SNHLY and CDR2 FYNNEI. Unmatched junction bases numbered 14, after V lost 2 bases and J lost 10 bases. CDR3 length: 16 amino acids. CDR3 nucleotides: TGTGCCAGCAGTGAAACTGGGCTAGCGGCGTCACGAGAGCAGTTCTTC. This gives the protein CASSETGLAASREQFF.

The chain has TRBV29-1 and TRBJ1-2; the D gene is possibly TRBD1 (5 bases). Trimming left V 3 bases short and J 3 bases short, with 8 bases between. Germline V gene sequence: CDR1 SQVTM, CDR2 ANQGSEA. The CDR3 consists of 12 residues. CDR3 coding DNA: TGCAGCGTTGACCAGGGCTACTATGGCTACACCTTC. Translating it yields CSVDQGYYGYTF.

V is TRBV3-1 (or the pseudogene TRBV3-2) and J is TRBJ1-2; the match to TRBD1 covers 7 bases. V trimming: 0 bases; J trimming: 4 bases; junction bases outside the gene matches: 11. The CDR3 has 17 amino acids. Germline assignment: CDR1 LGHDT and CDR2 YNNKEL (reference sequence). The CDR3, as DNA: TGTGCCAGCAGCCAAGACAGAGGGTCACAGGGGATCTATGGCTACACCTTC. Its protein is CASSQDRGSQGIYGYTF.

This CDR3 reads CASSSSTLQGSGNTIYF. The DNA of the CDR3 is TGTGCCAGCAGTTCTAGCACCCTTCAAGGATCCGGAAACACCATATATTTT. The chain joins TRBV27 to TRBJ1-3; no clear D gene. The V end lost 4 bases, the J end lost 4 bases, and 20 bases lay between the germline ends. Per germline, CDR1 MNHEY and CDR2 SMNVEV (reference sequence). The CDR3 has 17 amino acids.

This rearrangement joins TRBV3-1 (or the pseudogene TRBV3-2) to TRBJ2-1; weak D call: TRBD2 (6 bases). V was shortened by 4 bases and J by 11 bases, with 12 bases between the two germline ends. Germline CDR1 is LGHDT and CDR2 is YNNKEL (reference sequence). This CDR3 is 12 amino acids long. This CDR3 reads CASSPSREKQFF. The CDR3 region has the DNA TGTGCCAGCAGCCCGTCGCGGGAAAAGCAGTTCTTC.

The rearrangement uses TRBV2 and TRBJ1-2; D perhaps matches TRBD1 (6 bases). The germline V gene encodes CDR1 SNHLY and CDR2 FYNNEI. Trimming shortened V by 8 bases and J by 0 bases, and 13 bases separated the two germline ends. The CDR3 covers 14 residues. Here the CDR3 reads CASPWGASNYGYTF. Here the CDR3 DNA reads TGTGCCAGCCCTTGGGGGGCCTCTAACTATGGCTACACCTTC.

Written as DNA, the CDR3 is TGTGCCACCCAGTTCCCGGGAGCAACTAATGAAAAACTGTTTTTT. Protein product: CATQFPGATNEKLFF. The chain links TRBV6-5 to TRBJ1-4; no firm D call. This CDR3 has 15 amino acids. Trimming took 10 bases from V and 0 from J, leaving 15 bases between them. Germline V gene data show CDR1 as MNHEY and CDR2 as SVGAGI.

V and J are TRBV5-6 and TRBJ1-4; unclear D gene. V shed 5 bases and J shed 7 bases, with 12 bases lying between them. CDR3 length: 13 amino acids. Germline CDR1 and CDR2: SGHDT and YYEEEE. The CDR3 coding sequence is TGTGCCAGCAGATCCCGGGGAGCTGAAAAACTGTTTTTT. It translates to CASRSRGAEKLFF.

The rearrangement joins TRBV27 to TRBJ1-4; TRBD1 might be the D (6 bases). Between the trimmed V and J ends, which lost 9 bases and 7 bases, there was a span of 15 bases. The length of the CDR3 is 13 residues. Germline V gene data show CDR1 as MNHEY and CDR2 as SMNVEV (reference sequence). The CDR3 spells CASAGGQGEKLFF. The CDR3 region has the DNA TGTGCCAGTGCTGGGGGGCAGGGTGAAAAACTGTTTTTT.

The rearrangement links TRBV19 to TRBJ1-1; 7 positions match TRBD1. Trimming at V came to 8 bases and at J to 8 bases, leaving 8 bases not matched to a gene. CDR1 is LNHDA, CDR2 SQIVND, per germline (reference sequence). The CDR3 has 12 residues. The CDR3 protein is CASVDRSEEAFF. The CDR3 coding sequence is TGTGCCAGTGTGGACAGGTCGGAGGAAGCTTTCTTT.

V usage is TRBV6-5 and J usage is TRBJ1-3; D ambiguous. Trimming cost V 0 bases and J 0 bases, with 9 bases left between them. There are 16 residues in the CDR3. Germline values: CDR1 MNHEY, CDR2 SVGAGI. The CDR3 loop reads CASSYSILSSGNTIYF. The CDR3 nucleotides are TGTGCCAGCAGTTACTCGATTCTGTCCTCTGGAAACACCATATATTTT.

The chain has TRBV5-5 and TRBJ2-7; the D gene is possibly TRBD1 (6 bases). The CDR3 has 14 residues. Germline-derived CDR1 and CDR2 are SGHKS and YYEKEE (reference sequence). V lost 1 base and J 7 bases, leaving 15 bases between the germline ends. The chain's CDR3 is CASSLWTAQSEQYF. CDR3 bases: TGTGCCAGCAGCTTGTGGACAGCCCAGTCGGAGCAGTACTTC.

This chain joins TRBV24-1 and TRBJ2-2; 7 bases fit TRBD1. V gave up 0 bases and J gave up 4 bases; unmatched junction bases: 1. The CDR3 is 15 residues long. Germline V gene sequence: CDR1 KGHDR, CDR2 SFDVKD. The CDR3 spells CATSDLRGPTGELFF. The CDR3 DNA reads as TGTGCCACCAGTGATTTGAGGGGGCCCACCGGGGAGCTGTTTTTT.

The chain couples TRBV5-4 to TRBJ1-1; D is possibly TRBD1 (6 bases). Trimming removed 3 bases at V and 4 bases at J, with 16 bases between. Germline CDR1 reads SGHNT; CDR2 reads YYREEE (reference sequence). The CDR3 extends over 15 amino acids. This chain's CDR3 is CASSSPGWGATEAFF. For the CDR3, the DNA is TGTGCCAGCAGCTCCCCTGGGTGGGGGGCCACTGAAGCTTTCTTT.